These 18 T cell receptor beta chains came from one sample sequenced in a study of spatial heterogeneity in lung cancer. TCRdb re-analysed the 5' RACE reads in MiXCR, keeping a single row per CDR3 protein. The data hold about 61,000 distinct CDR3 sequences, with roughly 6.4% observed a single time. Time point indicated: sample taken at primary tumor resection. The sample in question was PBMCs, obtained at surgery. Receptors originate from a female donor with early-stage non-small cell lung cancer.

The rearrangement links TRBV9 to TRBJ1-6, with D unresolved. The CDR3 has 15 residues. Germline V lookup: CDR1 SGDLS, CDR2 YYNGEE. Trimming removed 0 bases at V and 5 bases at J, with 9 bases between. The CDR3 bases are TGTGCCAGCAGCGTAGCTCCACAGAATAATTCACCCCTCCACTTT. Protein: CASSVAPQNNSPLHF.

This clonotype was seen at least ten times. The chain uses TRBV4-1 and TRBJ2-5; TRBD2 matches at 11 bases. CDR3 length: 15 amino acids. With V trimmed by 6 bases and J by 1 base, 4 bases remained unmatched. Germline-derived CDR1 and CDR2 are MGHRA and YSYEKL. The CDR3 nucleotides are TGCGCCAGCAGACCCGGGACTAGCGGCCAAGAGACCCAGTACTTC. It yields the protein CASRPGTSGQETQYF.

This clonotype occurred many times. J is TRBJ2-7 and V is TRBV20-1, with unresolved D. The CDR3 runs to 12 residues. Trimming shortened V by 5 bases and J by 2 bases, and 10 bases separated the two germline ends. Germline V gene data show CDR1 as DFQATT and CDR2 as SNEGSKA (reference sequence). CDR3 region: CSAGFAAYEQYV. CDR3 in DNA: TGCAGTGCTGGCTTTGCGGCCTACGAGCAGTACGTC.

The chain carries TRBV6-5 and TRBJ1-1; no reliable D call. Germline V lookup: CDR1 MNHEY, CDR2 SVGAGI. This CDR3 is built from 13 residues. V was cut by 2 bases and J by 7 bases, with 11 bases left in between. CDR3 residues: CASSYAGRSEAFF. CDR3 nucleotide sequence: TGTGCCAGCAGTTACGCCGGACGAAGTGAAGCTTTCTTT.

This clonotype has ten or more counts. J is TRBJ1-2 and V is TRBV2; D is perhaps TRBD1 (5 bases). This CDR3 comprises 18 residues. Trimming shortened V by 6 bases and J by 8 bases, and 31 bases separated the two germline ends. Germline values: CDR1 SNHLY, CDR2 FYNNEI. Here the CDR3 reads CASRPGTGGASSAEGYTF. The CDR3 DNA reads as TGTGCCAGCAGACCCGGGACGGGTGGAGCTAGCTCGGCAGAAGGCTACACCTTC.

This clonotype was picked up many times. This chain joins TRBV5-1 and TRBJ1-1; unclear D gene. The CDR3 totals 16 residues. Germline V CDR1 and CDR2: SGHRS, YFSETQ. The V gene lost 3 bases and the J gene lost 3 bases, with 18 bases spanning the gap. The chain's CDR3 is CASSWTLQSRDTEAFF. DNA of the CDR3: TGCGCCAGCAGCTGGACCCTTCAGAGCCGGGACACTGAAGCTTTCTTT. Full variable domain (missing parts from reference TRBV5-1 and TRBJ1-1): KAGVTQTPRYLIKTRGQQVTLSCSPISGHRSVSWYQQTPGQGLQFLFEYFSETQRNKGNFPGRFSGRQFSNSRSEMNVSTLELGDSALYLCASSWTLQSRDTEAFFGQGTRLTVV.

This clonotype was counted ten times or more. The CDR3 DNA follows: TGTGCCAGCAGCTCGATTGCAGGCAGGACTGAAGCTTTCTTT. It codes for CASSSIAGRTEAFF. This chain uses TRBV7-2 with TRBJ1-1; D not resolved. Trimming removed 4 bases from V and 5 bases from J, with 14 bases in between. This CDR3 region has 14 residues. Germline-derived CDR1 and CDR2 are SGHTA and FQGNSA.

In this sample, this clonotype turned up a few times. The chain carries TRBV12-3 or TRBV12-4 and TRBJ2-1, with 8 bases identical to TRBD1. V shed 5 bases and J 6 bases; nucleotides not matched to a gene: 6. This CDR3 is built from 14 residues. CDR3 sequence: CASSRTGKGNEQFF. In nucleotides, the CDR3 is TGTGCCAGCAGTCGGACAGGGAAAGGCAATGAGCAGTTCTTC.

The sample holds one count of this clonotype. The V call is TRBV20-1, the J call TRBJ1-1; possibly TRBD1 for D (5 bases). Per the germline V gene, CDR1 is DFQATT and CDR2 is SNEGSKA (reference sequence). This CDR3 region has 15 residues. Between the trimmed V and J ends, which lost 4 bases and 1 base, there was a span of 16 bases. This CDR3 is CSANLIQAKNTEAFF. The DNA for the CDR3 is TGCAGTGCTAACCTCATACAGGCCAAGAACACTGAAGCTTTCTTT.

This clonotype has ten or more counts. The chain has TRBV10-3 and TRBJ2-3; the D gene is possibly TRBD2 (5 bases). V was pared by 7 bases and J by 0 bases, with 14 bases between. The germline V gene encodes CDR1 ENHRY and CDR2 SYGVKD. The CDR3 contains 15 residues. Written as DNA, the CDR3 is TGTGCCATCATGGCCTCCCGGGGAAGCACAGATACGCAGTATTTT. It is translated as CAIMASRGSTDTQYF.

This clonotype appeared many times. The chain employs TRBV10-3 and TRBJ2-3; 7 nucleotides line up with TRBD2. The ends lost 8 bases at V and 4 bases at J; junction bases unmatched: 6. Germline V gene data show CDR1 as ENHRY and CDR2 as SYGVKD. The CDR3 contains 13 residues. DNA of the CDR3: TGTGCCATCTCGGCGGGAGAGGCAGATACGCAGTATTTT. Protein product: CAISAGEADTQYF.

This clonotype was detected ten times or more. This sequence joins TRBV2 and TRBJ1-1; 7 bases match TRBD1. V gave up 7 bases and J gave up 5 bases; unmatched junction bases: 4. CDR1 SNHLY and CDR2 FYNNEI come from the germline V gene. The CDR3 is 12 residues long. This CDR3 is CASKRQGTEAFF. The CDR3 DNA follows: TGTGCCAGCAAGAGACAGGGAACTGAAGCTTTCTTT. Together with reference TRBV2 and TRBJ1-1, the CDR3 gives the full variable domain: EPEVTQTPSHQVTQMGQEVILRCVPISNHLYFYWYRQILGQKVEFLVSFYNNEISEKSEIFDDQFSVERPDGSNFTLKIRSTKLEDSAMYFCASKRQGTEAFFGQGTRLTVV.

In this sample, this clonotype turned up many times. The chain joins TRBV28 to TRBJ2-1; 9 nucleotides agree with TRBD1. The trim removed 6 bases at V and 7 bases at J, leaving 7 bases unmatched. The CDR3 is 14 residues long. The V gene's germline CDR1 is MDHEN and CDR2 SYDVKM. The CDR3 here is CASSVQGAWNEQFF. The CDR3, as DNA: TGTGCCAGCAGCGTACAGGGGGCTTGGAATGAGCAGTTCTTC.

This clonotype was counted many times. The rearrangement uses TRBV5-1 and TRBJ2-4, with 12 bases fitting TRBD2. Germline assignment: CDR1 SGHRS and CDR2 YFSETQ. After removal of 7 bases from V and 5 bases from J, the junction contained 7 bases not matched to a gene. CDR3 size: 15 residues. The CDR3 here is CASQTSGSFENIQYF. CDR3 nucleotide sequence: TGCGCCAGCCAGACTAGCGGGAGCTTCGAAAACATTCAGTACTTC.

This clonotype was detected only a few times. The rearrangement joins TRBV5-1 to TRBJ1-5; D is undetermined. Germline CDR1 and CDR2: SGHRS and YFSETQ. V shed 1 base and J shed 4 bases, with 12 bases lying between them. This CDR3 has 15 amino acids. CDR3 residues: CASSLIGEANQPQHF. In DNA form, the CDR3 reads TGCGCCAGCAGCTTGATTGGGGAGGCTAATCAGCCCCAGCATTTT.

This clonotype was recorded at least ten times. This chain uses TRBV5-1 with TRBJ2-7; 8 nucleotides line up with TRBD1. The CDR3 is 16 amino acids. Trimming cost V 4 bases and J 2 bases; bases outside gene matches: 11. Germline lookup yields CDR1 SGHRS and CDR2 YFSETQ. Here the CDR3 reads CASSPLAGGAPYEQYF. The CDR3 nucleotides read TGCGCCAGCAGCCCGCTCGCAGGGGGCGCCCCCTACGAGCAGTACTTC.

This clonotype was counted many times. The CDR3 DNA follows: TGTGCCAGCAGTCTCTCTAACGAGCAGTACTTC. Translation: CASSLSNEQYF. The chain couples TRBV28 to TRBJ2-7; D not resolved. The CDR3 length is 11 residues. The germline CDR1 and CDR2 sequences are MDHEN and SYDVKM. V was pared by 5 bases and J by 5 bases, with 7 bases between.

This clonotype was detected ten times or more. The J gene is TRBJ1-1, the V gene TRBV7-3; D ambiguous. The CDR3 loop spans 14 amino acids. The ends were cut back, 5 bases at V and 6 bases at J, with 16 bases in the middle. Germline CDR1 reads SGHTA; CDR2 reads FQGTGA. The CDR3 DNA reads as TGTGCCAGCAGCCCCGACGTGGGGTACGCTGAAGCTTTCTTT. Protein: CASSPDVGYAEAFF.